The TCR beta chain under discussion was sequenced for a study of CD4 T cells in relation to SARS-CoV-2 and coronaviruses. Uncultured naive and memory CD4+ T cells supplied DNA for deep TCR-beta sequencing. This table comes from immunoSEQ multiplex PCR, and its TCRdb copy is limited to in-frame clones, with some not included. The repertoire holds about 70,000 clones, over 70% seen once, with over 1.5% in the top ten. The unexposed donors gave CD4+ T cells in about 2010-2019, prior to COVID-19. CD4 enrichment then naive enrichment separated naive from memory CD4+ cells. Source material: memory CD4+ T cells from PBMCs. This receptor was identified in a human donor in good health.

The CDR3 loop is CASSLALGVNYGYTF. DNA of the CDR3: TGTGCCAGCAGCTTGGCCTTGGGGGTAAACTATGGCTACACCTTC. J is TRBJ1-2 and V is TRBV5-5, with D possibly matching TRBD1 (5 bases). From germline, CDR1 is SGHKS and CDR2 YYEKEE (reference sequence). Trimming removed 0 bases from V and 2 bases from J, with 11 bases in between. This CDR3 region has 15 residues. The whole variable domain, filled in from reference TRBV5-5 and TRBJ1-2, reads DAGVTQSPTHLIKTRGQQVTLRCSPISGHKSVSWYQQVLGQGPQFIFQYYEKEERGRGNFPDRFSARQFPNYSSELNVNALLLGDSALYLCASSLALGVNYGYTFGSGTRLTVV.